Listed here are 22 T cell receptor beta chains from one sample, sequenced in a study of control samples from healthy donors and cancer patients. The repertoire was sequenced with immunoSEQ multiplex PCR; TCRdb's copy has only in-frame clones and lacks some. Here the sample spans around 130,000 clones, about 95% being singletons. The specimen was blood. Receptors originate from a man aged 25-45 years in good health.

As to this clone: In the same sample, other DNA sequences code for this CDR3. The rearrangement joins TRBV19 to TRBJ1-5, with 7 bases identical to TRBD1. CDR3 length: 12 amino acids. The ends lost 6 bases at V and 4 bases at J; junction bases unmatched: 0. Per germline, CDR1 LNHDA and CDR2 SQIVND (reference sequence). CDR3: CASRQGNQPQHF. In DNA form, the CDR3 reads TGTGCCAGTAGACAGGGGAATCAGCCCCAGCATTTT.

The J gene is TRBJ1-4, the V gene TRBV7-2; TRBD1 might be the D (6 bases). V gave up 3 bases and J gave up 8 bases, with 19 bases separating them. The CDR3 is 16 residues long. Germline values: CDR1 SGHTA, CDR2 FQGNSA. CDR3 nucleotides: TGTGCCAGCAGCTTCGACCCAAGGGGGTCAGGGGAAAAACTGTTTTTT. It is translated as CASSFDPRGSGEKLFF. Drawing the rest from reference TRBV7-2 and TRBJ1-4, the complete variable domain is GAGVSQSPSNKVTEKGKDVELRCDPISGHTALYWYRQSLGQGLEFLIYFQGNSAPDKSGLPSDRFSAERTGGSVSTLTIQRTQQEDSAVYLCASSFDPRGSGEKLFFGSGTQLSVL.

This CDR3 is CASSLGLGGLEPQHF. For the CDR3, the DNA is TGTGCCAGCAGCTTAGGATTAGGCGGGTTAGAGCCCCAGCATTTT. V usage is TRBV7-9 and J usage is TRBJ1-5; D remains unclear. V was clipped by 1 base and J by 8 bases, with 15 bases between them. Germline V lookup: CDR1 SEHNR, CDR2 FQNEAQ (reference sequence). The CDR3 is 15 amino acids.

The chain links TRBV30 to TRBJ1-3, with D possibly TRBD1 on 6 matching bases. Germline values: CDR1 GTSNPN, CDR2 SVGIG (reference sequence). CDR3 length: 15 amino acids. V was cut by 4 bases and J by 4 bases, with 17 bases left in between. This CDR3 reads CAWTALWGHGNTIYF. The CDR3 DNA reads as TGTGCCTGGACCGCCCTCTGGGGACACGGAAACACCATATATTTT.

The V call is TRBV5-1, the J call TRBJ2-7, with 8 nucleotides matching TRBD1. The junction had 9 bases not matched to a gene; V was cut back by 8 bases and J by 2 bases. The CDR3 consists of 14 residues. Germline assignment: CDR1 SGHRS and CDR2 YFSETQ. CDR3 sequence: CASSITQGAYEQYF. CDR3 sequence (DNA): TGCGCCAGTAGTATAACACAGGGGGCCTACGAGCAGTACTTC. Full variable domain (missing parts from reference TRBV5-1 and TRBJ2-7): KAGVTQTPRYLIKTRGQQVTLSCSPISGHRSVSWYQQTPGQGLQFLFEYFSETQRNKGNFPGRFSGRQFSNSRSEMNVSTLELGDSALYLCASSITQGAYEQYFGPGTRLTVT.

The chain uses TRBV19 and TRBJ2-1; the match to TRBD2 covers 15 bases. Germline loops: CDR1 LNHDA, CDR2 SQIVND (reference sequence). V was clipped by 9 bases and J by 7 bases; unmatched bases: 7. The CDR3 loop spans 15 amino acids. CDR3 coding DNA: TGTGCCAGCGGACTAGCGGGGGGGCCTACGAATGAGCAGTTCTTC. Protein product: CASGLAGGPTNEQFF.

The V call is TRBV4-2, the J call TRBJ1-2; no clear D gene. CDR1 and CDR2 from the germline V gene are LGHNA and YNFKEQ. CDR3 length equals 11 residues. V was shortened by 8 bases and J by 3 bases, with 7 bases between the two germline ends. The CDR3 DNA is TGTGCCAGCTCGCAGGACTATGGCTACACCTTC. Amino acid sequence: CASSQDYGYTF.

The chain recombines TRBV11-2 with TRBJ1-5; D is uncertain. Trimming took off 2 bases at V and 4 bases at J, with 15 bases between the two ends. Germline CDR1 SGHAT, CDR2 FQNNGV. The CDR3 is 16 residues long. The CDR3 spells CASSLRVMEVNQPQHF. The CDR3 DNA sequence: TGTGCCAGCAGCTTAAGGGTCATGGAAGTAAATCAGCCCCAGCATTTT.

The chain links TRBV9 to TRBJ2-7; the D call may be TRBD1 or TRBD2 (5 bases each). The CDR3 has 16 residues. The germline V and J ends were trimmed by 4 bases and 3 bases, with 20 bases remaining between them. The germline V gene encodes CDR1 SGDLS and CDR2 YYNGEE. CDR3 DNA sequence: TGTGCCAGCAGCCTCGCGAGTAGGCAGGGAGTCTACGAGCAGTACTTC. Protein sequence: CASSLASRQGVYEQYF.

This chain connects TRBV7-9 to TRBJ1-1, with D hard to call. Germline V gene data show CDR1 as SEHNR and CDR2 as FQNEAQ (reference sequence). The length of the CDR3 is 13 residues. Trimming cost V 1 base and J 1 base, with 4 bases left between them. CDR3 DNA sequence: TGTGCCAGCAGCTTAGGATCGAACACTGAAGCTTTCTTT. Its protein is CASSLGSNTEAFF.

A single count supports this clone. CDR3 sequence: CASSIAVSNYGYTF. CDR3 bases: TGTGCCAGTAGTATAGCGGTCAGTAACTATGGCTACACCTTC. The chain is built from TRBV19 and TRBJ1-2; no definite D call. Germline values: CDR1 LNHDA, CDR2 SQIVND (reference sequence). The CDR3 spans 14 residues. V dropped 1 base and J dropped 1 base, with 7 bases sitting between them. Filled out from reference TRBV19 and TRBJ1-2, the complete variable domain reads DGGITQSPKYLFRKEGQNVTLSCEQNLNHDAMYWYRQDPGQGLRLIYYSQIVNDFQKGDIAEGYSVSREKKESFPLTVTSAQKNPTAFYLCASSIAVSNYGYTFGSGTRLTVV.

This chain joins TRBV19 and TRBJ1-1; D is uncertain. V was cut by 3 bases and J by 5 bases, with 10 bases left in between. Germline V gene data show CDR1 as LNHDA and CDR2 as SQIVND (reference sequence). The CDR3 has 13 residues. For the CDR3, the DNA is TGTGCCAGTAGTATGAACTGGCGGACTGAAGCTTTCTTT. It translates to CASSMNWRTEAFF.

The V and J genes are TRBV7-9 and TRBJ1-2; tentative D call: TRBD1 (6 bases). The V end was cut by 0 bases, the J end by 4 bases, with 15 bases between. This CDR3 comprises 16 residues. Germline-derived CDR1 and CDR2 are SEHNR and FQNEAQ (reference sequence). The CDR3 DNA follows: TGTGCCAGCAGCTTAGCCCTCAGGGGAAATCGCTATGGCTACACCTTC. Amino acid sequence: CASSLALRGNRYGYTF.

The rearrangement joins TRBV5-6 to TRBJ2-5, with D possibly TRBD2 on 5 matching bases. The CDR3 runs to 16 residues. V lost 2 bases to trimming and J lost 2 bases, with 16 bases between them. Germline V gene sequence: CDR1 SGHDT, CDR2 YYEEEE. CDR3: CASSFGAGYWQETQYF. CDR3 DNA sequence: TGTGCCAGCAGCTTCGGTGCGGGCTATTGGCAAGAGACCCAGTACTTC.

The V gene is TRBV7-8, the J gene TRBJ1-1; TRBD1 is a possible D gene (5 bases). This CDR3 has 15 residues. Looked up from germline, CDR1 is SGHVS and CDR2 is FQNEAQ. The V and J ends lost 5 bases and 0 bases respectively, with 13 bases between them. DNA of the CDR3: TGTGCCAGCAGCCCAAGACAGCTCTTGAACACTGAAGCTTTCTTT. Encoded protein: CASSPRQLLNTEAFF.

This clone was observed once. J is TRBJ1-5 and V is TRBV4-3; no clear D. The V and J ends lost 4 bases and 4 bases respectively, with 8 bases between them. The CDR3 runs 13 residues. From germline, CDR1 is LGHNA and CDR2 YSLEER. CDR3 loop: CASSLGINQPQHF. The CDR3 nucleotides are TGCGCCAGCAGCCTCGGGATTAATCAGCCCCAGCATTTT.

V and J are TRBV4-1 and TRBJ2-7; possibly TRBD1 for D (6 bases). This CDR3 is 18 amino acids long. The germline CDR1 and CDR2 sequences are MGHRA and YSYEKL. V lost 0 bases to trimming and J lost 3 bases, with 21 bases between them. The CDR3 loop is CASSQEPQERGTIYEQYF. Written as DNA, the CDR3 is TGCGCCAGCAGCCAAGAGCCCCAGGAGCGAGGGACAATCTACGAGCAGTACTTC.

The chain joins TRBV28 to TRBJ1-5, with a possible D match to TRBD1 (6 bases). Germline-derived CDR1 and CDR2 are MDHEN and SYDVKM. V shed 5 bases and J shed 5 bases, with 10 bases lying between them. The CDR3 contains 13 residues. The CDR3 sequence: CASSGQSYQPQHF. DNA for the CDR3: TGTGCCAGCAGTGGACAGAGCTATCAGCCCCAGCATTTT.

The rearrangement uses TRBV28 and TRBJ1-3; D perhaps matches TRBD1 (6 bases). V shed 6 bases and J shed 3 bases, with 18 bases lying between them. The germline CDR1 and CDR2 sequences are MDHEN and SYDVKM. The CDR3 loop spans 16 amino acids. The CDR3 nucleotides are TGTGCCAGCAGCCCGGCGGGCAGGGGAGGTGGAAACACCATATATTTT. It specifies CASSPAGRGGGNTIYF. The whole variable domain, remainder taken from reference TRBV28 and TRBJ1-3, is DVKVTQSSRYLVKRTGEKVFLECVQDMDHENMFWYRQDPGLGLRLIYFSYDVKMKEKGDIPEGYSVSREKKERFSLILESASTNQTSMYLCASSPAGRGGGNTIYFGEGSWLTVV.

The V and J genes are TRBV4-1 and TRBJ1-1; 11 nucleotides line up with TRBD1. This CDR3 is 19 amino acids long. CDR1 MGHRA and CDR2 YSYEKL come from the germline V gene. Germline trimming cut 0 bases from V and 3 bases from J; bases unmatched to any gene: 12. In DNA form, the CDR3 reads TGCGCCAGCAGCCAAGAGTATCGGGACAGGGGGTCTATTGACACTGAAGCTTTCTTT. Its protein is CASSQEYRDRGSIDTEAFF.

The chain carries TRBV6-2 or TRBV6-3 and TRBJ2-1; D is uncertain. CDR1 is MNHEY and CDR2 is SVGEGT in the germline V gene. Trimming shortened V by 3 bases and J by 4 bases, and 10 bases separated the two germline ends. The CDR3 length is 14 residues. This CDR3 is CASSYYRGYNEQFF. Here the CDR3 DNA reads TGTGCCAGCAGTTATTACAGAGGTTACAATGAGCAGTTCTTC.

This clone was seen a single time. The chain joins TRBV5-8 to TRBJ1-5; no clear D gene. The CDR3 is 13 amino acids. Germline CDR1 SGHTS, CDR2 YDEGEE. With 5 bases removed from V and 2 bases from J, the gap between germline ends came to 8 bases. The CDR3 is CASRRGGNQPQHF. DNA for the CDR3: TGTGCCAGCAGGCGGGGTGGCAATCAGCCCCAGCATTTT.